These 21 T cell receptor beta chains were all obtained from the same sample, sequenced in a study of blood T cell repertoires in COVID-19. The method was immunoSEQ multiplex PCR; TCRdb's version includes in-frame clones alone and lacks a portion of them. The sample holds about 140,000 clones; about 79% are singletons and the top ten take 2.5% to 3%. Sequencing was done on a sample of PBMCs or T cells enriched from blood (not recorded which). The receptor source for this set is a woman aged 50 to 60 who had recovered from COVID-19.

The CDR3 spells CATSDHTTGANTEAFF. The CDR3 DNA sequence: TGTGCCACCAGTGATCATACGACAGGGGCGAACACTGAAGCTTTCTTT. This chain connects TRBV24-1 to TRBJ1-1; TRBD1 agrees at 8 bases. CDR1 and CDR2 from the germline V gene are KGHDR and SFDVKD. V dropped 3 bases and J dropped 1; count of bases not matched to a gene: 6. The CDR3 is 16 amino acids.

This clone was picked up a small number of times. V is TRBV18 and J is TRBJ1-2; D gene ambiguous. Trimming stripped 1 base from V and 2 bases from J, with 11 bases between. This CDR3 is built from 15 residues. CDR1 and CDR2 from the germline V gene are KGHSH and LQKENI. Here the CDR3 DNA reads TGTGCCAGCTCACCACAATCGGGTGGGAACTATGGCTACACCTTC. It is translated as CASSPQSGGNYGYTF.

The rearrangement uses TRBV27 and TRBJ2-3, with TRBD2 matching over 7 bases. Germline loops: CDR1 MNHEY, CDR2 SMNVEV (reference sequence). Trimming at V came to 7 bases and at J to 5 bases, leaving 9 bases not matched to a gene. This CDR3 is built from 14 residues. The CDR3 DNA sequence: TGTGCCAGCAATCGGGGGAGGGTTGGAGATACGCAGTATTTT. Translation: CASNRGRVGDTQYF.

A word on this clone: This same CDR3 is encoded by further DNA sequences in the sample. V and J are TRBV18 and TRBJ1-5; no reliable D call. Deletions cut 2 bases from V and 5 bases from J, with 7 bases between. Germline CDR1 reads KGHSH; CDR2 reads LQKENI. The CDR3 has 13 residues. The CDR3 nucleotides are TGTGCCAGCTCACCATCCCGGGATCAGCCCCAGCATTTT. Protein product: CASSPSRDQPQHF.

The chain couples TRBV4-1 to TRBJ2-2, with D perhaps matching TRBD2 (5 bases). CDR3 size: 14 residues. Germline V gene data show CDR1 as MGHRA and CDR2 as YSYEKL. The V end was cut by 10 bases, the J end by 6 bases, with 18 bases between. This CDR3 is CATKKYEAAGELFF. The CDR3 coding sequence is TGCGCCACCAAAAAGTATGAAGCGGCCGGGGAGCTGTTTTTT.

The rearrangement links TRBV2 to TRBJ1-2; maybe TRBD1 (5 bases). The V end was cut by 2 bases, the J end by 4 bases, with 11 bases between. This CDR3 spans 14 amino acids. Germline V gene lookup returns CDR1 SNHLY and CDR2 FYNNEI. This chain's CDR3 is CASSEQGSGYGYTF. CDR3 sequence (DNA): TGTGCCAGCAGTGAACAGGGCTCCGGCTATGGCTACACCTTC. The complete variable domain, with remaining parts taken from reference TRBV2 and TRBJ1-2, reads EPEVTQTPSHQVTQMGQEVILRCVPISNHLYFYWYRQILGQKVEFLVSFYNNEISEKSEIFDDQFSVERPDGSNFTLKIRSTKLEDSAMYFCASSEQGSGYGYTFGSGTRLTVV.

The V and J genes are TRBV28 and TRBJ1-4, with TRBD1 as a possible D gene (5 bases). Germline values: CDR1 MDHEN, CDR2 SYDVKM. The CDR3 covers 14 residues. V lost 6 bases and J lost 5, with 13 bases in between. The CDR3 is CASSPGRENEKLFF. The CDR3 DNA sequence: TGTGCCAGCAGCCCGGGACGGGAGAATGAAAAACTGTTTTTT.

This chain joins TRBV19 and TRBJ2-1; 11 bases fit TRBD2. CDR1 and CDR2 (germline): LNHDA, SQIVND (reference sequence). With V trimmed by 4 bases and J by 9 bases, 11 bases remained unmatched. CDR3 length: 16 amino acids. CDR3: CASSTSYTSGGAEQFF. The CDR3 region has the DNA TGTGCCAGTAGTACATCTTATACTAGCGGGGGAGCTGAGCAGTTCTTC.

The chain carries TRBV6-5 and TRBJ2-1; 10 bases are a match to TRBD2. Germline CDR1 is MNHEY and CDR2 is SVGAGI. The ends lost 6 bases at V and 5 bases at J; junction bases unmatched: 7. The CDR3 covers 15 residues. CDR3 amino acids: CASSRRLAGDNEQFF. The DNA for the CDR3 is TGTGCCAGCAGCAGACGCCTAGCGGGAGACAATGAGCAGTTCTTC.

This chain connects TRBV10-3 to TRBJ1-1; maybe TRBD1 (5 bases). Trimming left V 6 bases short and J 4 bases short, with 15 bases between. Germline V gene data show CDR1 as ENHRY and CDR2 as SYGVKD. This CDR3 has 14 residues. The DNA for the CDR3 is TGTGCCATCAGGGCTGCGGGGGTCCTCACTGAAGCTTTCTTT. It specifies CAIRAAGVLTEAFF.

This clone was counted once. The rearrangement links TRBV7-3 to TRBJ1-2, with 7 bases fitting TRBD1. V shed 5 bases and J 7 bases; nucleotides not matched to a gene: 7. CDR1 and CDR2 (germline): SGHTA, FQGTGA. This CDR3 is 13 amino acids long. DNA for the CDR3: TGTGCCAGCAGCCCAGAGGGGGCCGGTGGCTACACCTTC. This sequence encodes CASSPEGAGGYTF.

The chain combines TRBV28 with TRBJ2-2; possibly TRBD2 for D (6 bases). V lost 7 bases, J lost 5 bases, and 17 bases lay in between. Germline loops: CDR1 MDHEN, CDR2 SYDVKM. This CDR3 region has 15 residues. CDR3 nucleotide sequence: TGTGCCAGCATCCTAAGCGGGTCCGGAACCGGGGAGCTGTTTTTT. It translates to CASILSGSGTGELFF.

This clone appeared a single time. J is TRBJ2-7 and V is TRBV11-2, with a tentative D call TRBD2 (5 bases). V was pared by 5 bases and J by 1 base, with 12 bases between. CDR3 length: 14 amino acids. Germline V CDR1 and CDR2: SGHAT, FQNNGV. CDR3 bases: TGTGCCAGCAGCCCGGGGTGGCAGTCCTACGAGCAGTACTTC. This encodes CASSPGWQSYEQYF.

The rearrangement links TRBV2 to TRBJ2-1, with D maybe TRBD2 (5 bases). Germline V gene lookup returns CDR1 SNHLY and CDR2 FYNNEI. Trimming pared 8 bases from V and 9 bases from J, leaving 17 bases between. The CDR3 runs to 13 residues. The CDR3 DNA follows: TGTGCCAGCCAAATTAGGTGGACTGGTGAGCAGTTCTTC. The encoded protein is CASQIRWTGEQFF.

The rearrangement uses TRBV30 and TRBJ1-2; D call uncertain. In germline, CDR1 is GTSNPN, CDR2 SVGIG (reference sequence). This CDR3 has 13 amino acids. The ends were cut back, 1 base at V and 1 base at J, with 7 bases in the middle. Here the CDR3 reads CAWSGGSNYGYTF. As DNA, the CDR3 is TGTGCCTGGAGTGGTGGCAGTAACTATGGCTACACCTTC.

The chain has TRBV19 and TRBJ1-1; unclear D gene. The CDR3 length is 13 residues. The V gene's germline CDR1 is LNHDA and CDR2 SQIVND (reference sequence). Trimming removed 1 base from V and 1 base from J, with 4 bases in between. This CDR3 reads CASSIARNTEAFF. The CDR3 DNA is TGTGCCAGTAGTATAGCTCGGAACACTGAAGCTTTCTTT.

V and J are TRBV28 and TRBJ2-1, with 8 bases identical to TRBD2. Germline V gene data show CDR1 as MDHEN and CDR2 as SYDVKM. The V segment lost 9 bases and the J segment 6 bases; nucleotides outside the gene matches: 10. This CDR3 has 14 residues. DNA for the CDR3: TGTGCCAGTCTAGGGGCGGGAGGACGCAATGAGCAGTTCTTC. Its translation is CASLGAGGRNEQFF. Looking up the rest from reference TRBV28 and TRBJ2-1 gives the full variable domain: DVKVTQSSRYLVKRTGEKVFLECVQDMDHENMFWYRQDPGLGLRLIYFSYDVKMKEKGDIPEGYSVSREKKERFSLILESASTNQTSMYLCASLGAGGRNEQFFGPGTRLTVL.

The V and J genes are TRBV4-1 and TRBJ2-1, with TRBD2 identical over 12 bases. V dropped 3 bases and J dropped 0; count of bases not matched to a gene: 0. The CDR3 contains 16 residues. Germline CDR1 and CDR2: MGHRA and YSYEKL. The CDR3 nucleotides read TGCGCCAGCAGCCAGACTAGCGGGAGCTCCTACAATGAGCAGTTCTTC. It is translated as CASSQTSGSSYNEQFF.

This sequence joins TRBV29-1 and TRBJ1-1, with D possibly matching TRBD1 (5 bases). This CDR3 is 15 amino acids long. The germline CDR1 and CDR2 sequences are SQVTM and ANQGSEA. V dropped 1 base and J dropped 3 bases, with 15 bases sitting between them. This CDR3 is CSVEGSGRRDTEAFF. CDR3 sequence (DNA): TGCAGCGTTGAAGGGTCGGGACGGAGGGACACTGAAGCTTTCTTT.

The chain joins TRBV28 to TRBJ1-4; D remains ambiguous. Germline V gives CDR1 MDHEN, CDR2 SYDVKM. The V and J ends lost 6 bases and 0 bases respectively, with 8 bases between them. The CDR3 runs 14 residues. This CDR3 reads CASSPTATNEKLFF. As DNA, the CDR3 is TGTGCCAGCAGCCCCACAGCAACTAATGAAAAACTGTTTTTT.

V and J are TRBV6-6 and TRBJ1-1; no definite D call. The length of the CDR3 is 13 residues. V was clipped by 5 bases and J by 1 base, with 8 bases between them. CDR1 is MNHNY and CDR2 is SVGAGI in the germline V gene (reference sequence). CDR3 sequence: CASSLRQNTEAFF. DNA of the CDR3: TGTGCCAGCAGTCTCCGACAGAACACTGAAGCTTTCTTT.